This T cell receptor beta chain was sequenced in a study of cytomegalovirus exposure and HLA in healthy donors. Germline V gene sequence: CDR1 MNHNS, CDR2 SASEGT. CDR3 length equals 14 residues. Trimming at V came to 7 bases and at J to 4 bases, leaving 6 bases not matched to a gene. Method: immunoSEQ multiplex PCR; TCRdb's copy keeps in-frame clones and lacks some. The sample contains approximately 220,000 clones, roughly 83% of which appear only once. A roughly 120-subject validation cohort, separate from the 666-subject first cohort, supplied the donors. Study-level results: Subsequent analysis found a tendency for first-cohort TCR clusters to co-occur within the 120 or so validation repertoires. Rarity characterized most TCR sequences, yet some public TCRs appeared in many donors.

For this clone: What it binds is not known.

The receptor was isolated from a woman aged 25 to 39 in good health and CMV-seropositive. Specimen: PBMCs. V gene TRBV6-1 combines with J gene TRBJ2-3, with 9 bases matching TRBD2. The CDR3 spells CASTWREGSDTQYF. CDR3 nucleotide sequence: TGTGCCAGCACCTGGCGGGAGGGGTCAGATACGCAGTATTTT.